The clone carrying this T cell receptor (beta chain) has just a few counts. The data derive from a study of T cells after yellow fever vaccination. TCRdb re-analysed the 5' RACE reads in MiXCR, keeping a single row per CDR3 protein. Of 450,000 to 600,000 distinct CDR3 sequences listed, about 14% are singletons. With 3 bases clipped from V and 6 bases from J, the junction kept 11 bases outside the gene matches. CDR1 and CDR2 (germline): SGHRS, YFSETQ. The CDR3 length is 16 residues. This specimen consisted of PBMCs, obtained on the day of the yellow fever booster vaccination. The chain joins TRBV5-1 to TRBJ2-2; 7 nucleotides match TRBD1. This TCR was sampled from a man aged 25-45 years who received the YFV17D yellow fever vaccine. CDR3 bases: TGCGCCAGCAGCTCCGACAGGGTCCTGAAGGCCGGGGAGCTGTTTTTT. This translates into CASSSDRVLKAGELFF.